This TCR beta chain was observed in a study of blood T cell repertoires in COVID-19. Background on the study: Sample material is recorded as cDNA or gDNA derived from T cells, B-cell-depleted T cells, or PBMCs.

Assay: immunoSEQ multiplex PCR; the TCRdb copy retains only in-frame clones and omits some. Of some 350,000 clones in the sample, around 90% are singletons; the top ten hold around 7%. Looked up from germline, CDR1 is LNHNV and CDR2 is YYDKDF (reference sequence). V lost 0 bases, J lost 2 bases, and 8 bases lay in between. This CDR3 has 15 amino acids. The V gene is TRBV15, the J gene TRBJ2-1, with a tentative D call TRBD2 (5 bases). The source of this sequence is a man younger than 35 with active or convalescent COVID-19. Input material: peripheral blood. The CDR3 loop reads CATSRDGSTYNEQFF. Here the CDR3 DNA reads TGTGCCACCAGCAGAGATGGGAGTACCTACAATGAGCAGTTCTTC.